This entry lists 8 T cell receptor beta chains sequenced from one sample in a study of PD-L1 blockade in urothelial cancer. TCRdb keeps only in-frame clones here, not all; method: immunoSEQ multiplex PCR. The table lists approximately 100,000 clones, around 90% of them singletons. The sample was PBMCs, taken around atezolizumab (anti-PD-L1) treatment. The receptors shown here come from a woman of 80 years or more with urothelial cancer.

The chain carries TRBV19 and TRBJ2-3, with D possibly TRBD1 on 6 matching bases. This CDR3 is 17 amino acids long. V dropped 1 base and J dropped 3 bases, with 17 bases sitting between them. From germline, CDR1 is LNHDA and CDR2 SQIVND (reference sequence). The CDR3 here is CASSIGPGQATTDTQYF. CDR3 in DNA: TGTGCCAGTAGTATAGGCCCGGGACAAGCAACAACAGATACGCAGTATTTT. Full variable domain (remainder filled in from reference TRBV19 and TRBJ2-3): DGGITQSPKYLFRKEGQNVTLSCEQNLNHDAMYWYRQDPGQGLRLIYYSQIVNDFQKGDIAEGYSVSREKKESFPLTVTSAQKNPTAFYLCASSIGPGQATTDTQYFGPGTRLTVL.

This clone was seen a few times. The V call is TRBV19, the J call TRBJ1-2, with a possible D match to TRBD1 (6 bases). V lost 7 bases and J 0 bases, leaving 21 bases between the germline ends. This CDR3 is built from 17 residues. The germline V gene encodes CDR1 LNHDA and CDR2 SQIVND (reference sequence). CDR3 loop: CASTTRGSLRANYGYTF. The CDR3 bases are TGTGCCAGTACCACGAGGGGGAGCCTAAGAGCTAACTATGGCTACACCTTC. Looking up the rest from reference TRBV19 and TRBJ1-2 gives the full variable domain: DGGITQSPKYLFRKEGQNVTLSCEQNLNHDAMYWYRQDPGQGLRLIYYSQIVNDFQKGDIAEGYSVSREKKESFPLTVTSAQKNPTAFYLCASTTRGSLRANYGYTFGSGTRLTVV.

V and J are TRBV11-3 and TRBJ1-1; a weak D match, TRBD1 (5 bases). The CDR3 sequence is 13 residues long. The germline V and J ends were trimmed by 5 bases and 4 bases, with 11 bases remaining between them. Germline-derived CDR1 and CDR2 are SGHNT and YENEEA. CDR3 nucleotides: TGTGCCAGCAGCGAAACAGGAGCCACTGAAGCTTTCTTT. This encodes CASSETGATEAFF. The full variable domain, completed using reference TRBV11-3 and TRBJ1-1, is EAGVVQSPRYKIIEKKQPVAFWCNPISGHNTLYWYLQNLGQGPELLIRYENEEAVDDSQLPKDRFSAERLKGVDSTLKIQPAELGDSAVYLCASSETGATEAFFGQGTRLTVV.

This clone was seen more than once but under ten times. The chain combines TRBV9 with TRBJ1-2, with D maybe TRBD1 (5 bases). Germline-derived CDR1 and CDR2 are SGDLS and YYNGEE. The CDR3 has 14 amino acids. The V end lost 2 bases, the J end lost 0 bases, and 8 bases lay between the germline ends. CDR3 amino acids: CASSVQGTNYGYTF. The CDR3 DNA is TGTGCCAGCAGCGTCCAGGGAACTAACTATGGCTACACCTTC.

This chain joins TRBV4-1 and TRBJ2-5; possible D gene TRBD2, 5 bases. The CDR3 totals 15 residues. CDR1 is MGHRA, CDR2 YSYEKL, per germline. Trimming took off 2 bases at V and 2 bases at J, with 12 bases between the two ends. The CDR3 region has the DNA TGCGCCAGCAGCCAAACTAGTGGTCCACAAGAGACCCAGTACTTC. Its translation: CASSQTSGPQETQYF.

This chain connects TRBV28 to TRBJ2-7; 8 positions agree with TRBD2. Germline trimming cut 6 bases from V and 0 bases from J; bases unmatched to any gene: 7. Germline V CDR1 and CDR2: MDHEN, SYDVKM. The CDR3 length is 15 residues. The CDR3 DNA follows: TGTGCCAGCAGCTATCCGGGAGGGCCCTCCTACGAGCAGTACTTC. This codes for CASSYPGGPSYEQYF.

CDR3 in amino acids: CASSPAGGRSYNEQFF. The CDR3 nucleotides are TGTGCCAGCAGCCCCGCGGGAGGCCGCTCCTACAATGAGCAGTTCTTC. The chain couples TRBV11-3 to TRBJ2-1; 8 positions agree with TRBD2. The CDR3 has 16 residues. CDR1 SGHNT and CDR2 YENEEA come from the germline V gene. With V trimmed by 5 bases and J by 0 bases, 6 bases remained unmatched.

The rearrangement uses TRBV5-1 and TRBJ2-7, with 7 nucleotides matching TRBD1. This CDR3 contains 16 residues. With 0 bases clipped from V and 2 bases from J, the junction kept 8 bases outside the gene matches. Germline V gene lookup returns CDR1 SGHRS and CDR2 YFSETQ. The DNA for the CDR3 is TGCGCCAGCAGCTTGGGGTCTGGGACAGCCACCTACGAGCAGTACTTC. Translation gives CASSLGSGTATYEQYF.